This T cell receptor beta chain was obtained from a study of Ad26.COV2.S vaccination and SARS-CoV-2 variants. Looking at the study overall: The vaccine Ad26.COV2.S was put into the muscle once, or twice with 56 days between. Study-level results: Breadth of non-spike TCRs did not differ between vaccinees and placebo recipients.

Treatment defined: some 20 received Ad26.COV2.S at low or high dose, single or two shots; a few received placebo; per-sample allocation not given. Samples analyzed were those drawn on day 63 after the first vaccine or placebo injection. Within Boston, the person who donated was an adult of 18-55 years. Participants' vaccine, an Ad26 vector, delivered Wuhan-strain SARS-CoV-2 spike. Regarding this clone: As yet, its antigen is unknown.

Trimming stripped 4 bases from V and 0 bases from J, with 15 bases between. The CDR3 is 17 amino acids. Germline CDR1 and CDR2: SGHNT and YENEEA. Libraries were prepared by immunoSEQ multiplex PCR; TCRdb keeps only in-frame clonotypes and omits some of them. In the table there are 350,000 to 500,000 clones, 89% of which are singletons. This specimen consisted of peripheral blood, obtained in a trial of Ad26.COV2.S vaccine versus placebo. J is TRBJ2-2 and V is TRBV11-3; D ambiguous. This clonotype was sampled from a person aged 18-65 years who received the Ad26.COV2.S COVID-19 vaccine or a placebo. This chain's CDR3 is CASSSHHGPSNTGELFF. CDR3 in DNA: TGTGCCAGCAGCTCACATCACGGGCCTTCGAACACCGGGGAGCTGTTTTTT.